The 13 T cell receptor beta chains presented below share a single source sample, sequenced in a study of T cell responses to AZD1222 COVID-19 vaccine. The assay was immunoSEQ multiplex PCR, and TCRdb's table has in-frame clones only and misses some. Of 100,000 to 150,000 clones listed, roughly 88% are singletons. The starting material was peripheral blood, obtained 28 days after the second AZD1222 dose. These receptors came from an adult who received the AZD1222 COVID-19 vaccine.

V gene TRBV11-1 combines with J gene TRBJ2-2, with D perhaps matching TRBD1 (6 bases). The CDR3 sequence is 13 residues long. V lost 5 bases to trimming and J lost 6 bases, with 10 bases between them. Germline CDR1 reads SGHAT; CDR2 reads FQDESV (reference sequence). CDR3 region: CASSRGYAGELFF. In DNA, the CDR3 is TGTGCCAGCAGCAGGGGGTATGCCGGGGAGCTGTTTTTT.

The rearrangement uses TRBV5-1 and TRBJ1-2; TRBD1 matches 9 bases. The CDR3 length is 15 residues. V lost 3 bases to trimming and J lost 8 bases; unmatched junction nucleotides: 11. Germline V gene sequence: CDR1 SGHRS, CDR2 YFSETQ. CDR3 sequence reads: CASSSGVDRGGGYTF. The CDR3 nucleotides are TGCGCCAGCAGCTCGGGGGTGGACAGGGGCGGCGGCTACACCTTC.

The rearrangement uses TRBV19 and TRBJ2-2; tentative D call: TRBD2 (6 bases). The germline gives CDR1 LNHDA, CDR2 SQIVND (reference sequence). The CDR3 totals 15 residues. Trimming took 3 bases from V and 3 from J, leaving 11 bases between them. The CDR3 reads CASSIEGLYTGELFF. DNA for the CDR3: TGTGCCAGTAGTATCGAGGGACTTTACACCGGGGAGCTGTTTTTT.

This clone occurred a few times. CDR3 in DNA: TGTGCCAGCAGCCCAGGACTAGCGGGAGGCCGGGATGAGCAGTTCTTC. Translated, it gives CASSPGLAGGRDEQFF. The chain has TRBV7-9 and TRBJ2-1, with 14 bases matching TRBD2. This CDR3 is 16 amino acids long. CDR1 and CDR2 (germline): SEHNR, FQNEAQ (reference sequence). Unmatched junction bases numbered 8, after V lost 5 bases and J lost 8 bases.

This clone is a singleton in its sample. CDR3 in DNA: TGTGCCAGCAGAAAGCCGGGACAGGGGTACGAGCAGTACTTC. This gives the protein CASRKPGQGYEQYF. The chain employs TRBV27 and TRBJ2-7; TRBD1 matches at 10 bases. The CDR3 extends over 14 amino acids. V was pared by 6 bases and J by 4 bases, with 6 bases of the junction left unmatched. CDR1 and CDR2 from the germline V gene are MNHEY and SMNVEV (reference sequence).

Only one count was recorded for this clone. This chain's CDR3 is CASSEDKGWQPQHF. Here the CDR3 DNA reads TGTGCCAGCAGTGAAGATAAGGGTTGGCAGCCCCAGCATTTT. V gene TRBV2 combines with J gene TRBJ1-5; no firm D call. There are 14 residues in the CDR3. Trimming removed 1 base at V and 7 bases at J, with 11 bases between. Germline CDR1 SNHLY, CDR2 FYNNEI.

The V call is TRBV7-9, the J call TRBJ1-6; no clear D gene. CDR3 size: 14 residues. Between the trimmed V and J ends, which lost 5 bases and 9 bases, there was a span of 14 bases. CDR1 SEHNR and CDR2 FQNEAQ come from the germline V gene (reference sequence). DNA for the CDR3: TGTGCCAGCAGCGGTGACACCCCTTTTTCACCCCTCCACTTT. Translation: CASSGDTPFSPLHF.

The V call is TRBV21-1, the J call TRBJ2-7; no check of the table's D call, TRBD1, against the DNA was made. TRBV21-1 is reported as a pseudogene. This CDR3 has 17 residues. The CDR3, as DNA: TGTGCCAGCAGCAAAGTGGTCCAAGGGGCAGGTACCTACGAGCAGTACTTC. Translated, it gives CASSKVVQGAGTYEQYF.

The J gene is TRBJ1-4, the V gene TRBV6-5; D unclear. V was shortened by 6 bases and J by 7 bases, with 18 bases between the two germline ends. In germline, CDR1 is MNHEY, CDR2 SVGAGI. The CDR3 is 15 amino acids. For the CDR3, the DNA is TGTGCCAGCAGAACCGACCCAGGCCCCAGTGAAAAACTGTTTTTT. It encodes CASRTDPGPSEKLFF.

The CDR3: CASSDLSGGTYEQYF. In nucleotides, the CDR3 is TGTGCCAGCAGTGATCTTAGCGGAGGAACCTACGAGCAGTACTTC. This chain links TRBV6-1 with TRBJ2-7; the D gene is possibly TRBD2 (6 bases). The CDR3 runs to 15 residues. CDR1 MNHNS and CDR2 SASEGT come from the germline V gene. Between the trimmed V and J ends, which lost 3 bases and 2 bases, there was a span of 14 bases.

The rearrangement links TRBV5-1 to TRBJ2-2; 11 bases align to TRBD1. This CDR3 is 17 amino acids long. V trimming: 1 base; J trimming: 3 bases; junction bases outside the gene matches: 5. Germline-derived CDR1 and CDR2 are SGHRS and YFSETQ. The CDR3 nucleotides read TGCGCCAGCAGCTTGAAGGGGACAGGGGGGTACACCGGGGAGCTGTTTTTT. This codes for CASSLKGTGGYTGELFF.

The chain combines TRBV18 with TRBJ1-1; D is undetermined. Germline V CDR1 and CDR2: KGHSH, LQKENI. The CDR3 loop spans 16 amino acids. Between the trimmed V and J ends, which lost 1 base and 1 base, there was a span of 13 bases. CDR3 nucleotide sequence: TGTGCCAGCTCACCACTGGCCCCTCACCGGAACACTGAAGCTTTCTTT. It translates to CASSPLAPHRNTEAFF.

The rearrangement uses TRBV18 and TRBJ2-7; D possibly corresponds to TRBD1 (5 bases). There are 16 residues in the CDR3. Trimming left V 2 bases short and J 0 bases short, with 14 bases between. Germline lookup yields CDR1 KGHSH and CDR2 LQKENI. The CDR3 loop reads CASSPGAGPGSYEQYF. DNA of the CDR3: TGTGCCAGCTCACCAGGGGCAGGGCCCGGCTCCTACGAGCAGTACTTC.